The sequence of this TCR beta chain was determined in a study of shared clonotypes between healthy human individuals. Notes on the study in general: Non-shared clonotypes were found to have lower generation probabilities than the clonotypes that were shared by all four of the sorted-subset donors.

Assay execution proceeded at the deep level. The data were produced by immunoSEQ multiplex PCR, yet TCRdb's version contains in-frame clones alone and is incomplete. The data show about 690,000 clones, with 90% seen just once and more than 30% held by the top ten. Per germline, CDR1 SGHAT and CDR2 FQNNGV. V lost 3 bases to trimming and J lost 3 bases, with 15 bases between them. The CDR3 extends over 16 amino acids. About this clone itself: Antigen unknown.

The J gene is TRBJ2-1, the V gene TRBV11-2, with TRBD1 as a possible D gene (6 bases). The source of this sequence is a man between 18 and 29 years old in good health. Some clones in this sample may be carry-over from other donors' samples. Source material: memory CD8+ T cells from PBMCs. Specified subset: CD45RO+ cells pooled with CCR7-negative TemRA cells. CDR3 DNA sequence: TGTGCCAGCAGCTTTAACAGGGTGGGTTTCTACAATGAGCAGTTCTTC. Its protein product is CASSFNRVGFYNEQFF.